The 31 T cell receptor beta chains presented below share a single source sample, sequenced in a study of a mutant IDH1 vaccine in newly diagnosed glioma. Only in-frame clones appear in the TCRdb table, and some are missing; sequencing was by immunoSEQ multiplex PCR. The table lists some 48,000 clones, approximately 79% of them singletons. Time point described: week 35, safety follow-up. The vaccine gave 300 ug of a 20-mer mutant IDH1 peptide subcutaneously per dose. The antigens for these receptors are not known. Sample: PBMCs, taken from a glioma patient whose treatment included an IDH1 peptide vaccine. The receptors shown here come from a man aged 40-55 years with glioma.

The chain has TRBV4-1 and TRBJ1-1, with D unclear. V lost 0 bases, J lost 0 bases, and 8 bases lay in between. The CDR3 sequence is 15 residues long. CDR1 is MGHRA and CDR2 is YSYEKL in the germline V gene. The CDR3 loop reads CASSQEPAVNTEAFF. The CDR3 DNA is TGCGCCAGCAGCCAAGAACCGGCAGTGAACACTGAAGCTTTCTTT.

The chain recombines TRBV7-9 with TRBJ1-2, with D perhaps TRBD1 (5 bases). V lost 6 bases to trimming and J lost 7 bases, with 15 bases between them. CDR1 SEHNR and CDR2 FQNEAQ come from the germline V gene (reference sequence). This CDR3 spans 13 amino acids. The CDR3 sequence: CASRSGDPGGYTF. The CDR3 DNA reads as TGTGCCAGCAGATCCGGGGACCCCGGTGGCTACACCTTC.

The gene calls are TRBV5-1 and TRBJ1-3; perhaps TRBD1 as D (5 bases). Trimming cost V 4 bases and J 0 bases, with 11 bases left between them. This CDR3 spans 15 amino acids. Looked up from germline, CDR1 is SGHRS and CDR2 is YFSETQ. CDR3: CASSTSGNSGNTIYF. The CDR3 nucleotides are TGCGCCAGCAGCACGTCAGGGAACTCTGGAAACACCATATATTTT.

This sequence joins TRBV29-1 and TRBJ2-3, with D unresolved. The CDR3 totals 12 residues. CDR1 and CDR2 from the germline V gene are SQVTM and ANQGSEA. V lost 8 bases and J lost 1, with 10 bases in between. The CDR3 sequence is CSSEARTDTQYF. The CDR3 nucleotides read TGCAGCTCCGAGGCCCGCACAGATACGCAGTATTTT.

The DNA of the CDR3 is TGCGCCAGCAGCCAAGTCCTGGCTGGAAACACCATATATTTT. Encoded protein: CASSQVLAGNTIYF. The chain carries TRBV4-1 and TRBJ1-3; D is uncertain. This CDR3 has 14 amino acids. Per the germline V gene, CDR1 is MGHRA and CDR2 is YSYEKL. Trimming shortened V by 1 base and J by 2 bases, and 6 bases separated the two germline ends.

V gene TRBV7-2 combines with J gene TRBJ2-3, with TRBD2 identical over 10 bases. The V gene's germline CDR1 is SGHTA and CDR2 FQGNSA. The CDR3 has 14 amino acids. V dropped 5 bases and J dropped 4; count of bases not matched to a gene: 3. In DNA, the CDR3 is TGTGCCAGCAGCCCCAGCGGGGGGGCAGATACGCAGTATTTT. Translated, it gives CASSPSGGADTQYF.

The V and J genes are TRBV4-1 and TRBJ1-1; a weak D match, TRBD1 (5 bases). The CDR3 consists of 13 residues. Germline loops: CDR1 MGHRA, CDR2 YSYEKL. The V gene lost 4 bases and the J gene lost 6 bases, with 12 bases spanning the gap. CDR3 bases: TGCGCCAGCAGCCCGGCCGGGGGGTCTGAAGCTTTCTTT. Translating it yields CASSPAGGSEAFF.

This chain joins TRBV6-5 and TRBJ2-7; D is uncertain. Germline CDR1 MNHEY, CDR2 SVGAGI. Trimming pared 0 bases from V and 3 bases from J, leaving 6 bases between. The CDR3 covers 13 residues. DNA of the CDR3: TGTGCCAGCAGTTACTCGGGGTACTACGAGCAGTACTTC. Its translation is CASSYSGYYEQYF.

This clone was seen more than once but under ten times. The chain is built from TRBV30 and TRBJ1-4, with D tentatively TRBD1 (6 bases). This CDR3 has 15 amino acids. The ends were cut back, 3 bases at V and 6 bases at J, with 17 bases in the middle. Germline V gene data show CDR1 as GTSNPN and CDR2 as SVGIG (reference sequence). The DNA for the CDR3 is TGTGCCTGGAGGGGCGAGGGGGTTAGGGATGAAAAACTGTTTTTT. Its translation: CAWRGEGVRDEKLFF.

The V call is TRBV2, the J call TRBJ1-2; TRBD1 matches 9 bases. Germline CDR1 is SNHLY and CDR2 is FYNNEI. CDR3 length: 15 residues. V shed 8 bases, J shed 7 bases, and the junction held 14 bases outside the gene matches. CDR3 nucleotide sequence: TGTGCCAGCGAGGGAGCGACAGGGGGAAGGGGTGGCTACACCTTC. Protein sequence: CASEGATGGRGGYTF.

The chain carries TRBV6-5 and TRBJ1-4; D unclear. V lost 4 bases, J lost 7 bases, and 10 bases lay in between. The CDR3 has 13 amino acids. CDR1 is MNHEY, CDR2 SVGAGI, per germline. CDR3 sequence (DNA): TGTGCCAGCAGTTTACCAACCTCTGAAAAACTGTTTTTT. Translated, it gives CASSLPTSEKLFF.

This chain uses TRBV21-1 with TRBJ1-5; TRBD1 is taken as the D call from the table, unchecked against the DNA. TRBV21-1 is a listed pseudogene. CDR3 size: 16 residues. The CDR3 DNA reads TGTGCCAGCAGCGCCCACCGGGGGGACAGGGATCAGCCCCAGCATTTT. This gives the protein CASSAHRGDRDQPQHF.

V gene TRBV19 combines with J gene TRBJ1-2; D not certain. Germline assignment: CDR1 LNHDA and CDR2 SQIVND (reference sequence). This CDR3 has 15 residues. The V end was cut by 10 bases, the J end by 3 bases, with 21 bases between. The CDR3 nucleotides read TGTGCCACAAGGACTCCCCCCCATCGGGACTATGGCTACACCTTC. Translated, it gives CATRTPPHRDYGYTF. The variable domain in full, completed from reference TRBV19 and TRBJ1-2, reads DGGITQSPKYLFRKEGQNVTLSCEQNLNHDAMYWYRQDPGQGLRLIYYSQIVNDFQKGDIAEGYSVSREKKESFPLTVTSAQKNPTAFYLCATRTPPHRDYGYTFGSGTRLTVV.

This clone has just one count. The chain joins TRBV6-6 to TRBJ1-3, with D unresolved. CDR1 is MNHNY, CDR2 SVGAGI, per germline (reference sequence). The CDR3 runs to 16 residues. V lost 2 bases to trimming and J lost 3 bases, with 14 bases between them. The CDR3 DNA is TGTGCCAGCAGTTACACCCATCCACAGAGTGGAAACACCATATATTTT. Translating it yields CASSYTHPQSGNTIYF.

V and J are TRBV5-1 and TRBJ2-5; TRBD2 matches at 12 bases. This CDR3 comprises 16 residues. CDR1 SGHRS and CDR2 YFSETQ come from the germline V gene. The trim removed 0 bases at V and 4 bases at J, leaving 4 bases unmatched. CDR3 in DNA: TGCGCCAGCAGCTTGGACCCTAGCGGGGGGGGAGAGACCCAGTACTTC. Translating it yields CASSLDPSGGGETQYF.

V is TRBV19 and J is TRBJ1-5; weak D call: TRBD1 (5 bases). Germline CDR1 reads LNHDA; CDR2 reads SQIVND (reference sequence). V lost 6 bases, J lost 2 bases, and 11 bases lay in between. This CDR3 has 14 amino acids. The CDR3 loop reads CASSLVGRNQPQHF. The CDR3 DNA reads TGTGCCAGTAGCCTGGTGGGGCGCAATCAGCCCCAGCATTTT.

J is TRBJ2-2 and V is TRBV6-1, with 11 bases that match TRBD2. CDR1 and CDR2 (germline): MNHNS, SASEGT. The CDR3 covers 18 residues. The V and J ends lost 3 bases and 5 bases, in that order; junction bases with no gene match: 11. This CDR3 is CASSEPTSGAMRTGELFF. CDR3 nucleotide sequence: TGTGCCAGCAGTGAGCCGACTAGCGGGGCCATGAGGACCGGGGAGCTGTTTTTT.

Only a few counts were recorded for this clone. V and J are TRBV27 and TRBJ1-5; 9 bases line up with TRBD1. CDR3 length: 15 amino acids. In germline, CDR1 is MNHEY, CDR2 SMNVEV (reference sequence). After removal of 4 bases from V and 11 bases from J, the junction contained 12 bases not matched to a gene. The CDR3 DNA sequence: TGTGCCAGCAGTTCAACCGGGACAGGGTATAGAGCCCAGCATTTT. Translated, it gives CASSSTGTGYRAQHF.

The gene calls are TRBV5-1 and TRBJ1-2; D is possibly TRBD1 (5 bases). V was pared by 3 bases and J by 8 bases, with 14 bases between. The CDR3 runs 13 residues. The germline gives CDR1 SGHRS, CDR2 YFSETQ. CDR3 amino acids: CASSSQGGAGYTF. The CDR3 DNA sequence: TGCGCCAGCAGCTCCCAGGGAGGGGCAGGCTACACCTTC.

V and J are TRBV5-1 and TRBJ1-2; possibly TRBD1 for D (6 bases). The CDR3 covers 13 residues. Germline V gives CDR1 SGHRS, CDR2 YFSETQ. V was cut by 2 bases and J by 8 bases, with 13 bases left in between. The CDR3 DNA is TGCGCCAGCAGCTTCACAGGGTCCCCCGGCTACACCTTC. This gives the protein CASSFTGSPGYTF. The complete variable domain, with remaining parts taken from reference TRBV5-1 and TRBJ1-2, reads KAGVTQTPRYLIKTRGQQVTLSCSPISGHRSVSWYQQTPGQGLQFLFEYFSETQRNKGNFPGRFSGRQFSNSRSEMNVSTLELGDSALYLCASSFTGSPGYTFGSGTRLTVV.

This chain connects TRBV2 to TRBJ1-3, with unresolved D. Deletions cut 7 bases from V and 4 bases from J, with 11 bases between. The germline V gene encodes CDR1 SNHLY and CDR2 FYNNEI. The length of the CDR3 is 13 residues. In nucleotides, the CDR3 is TGTGCCAGCAAGTTCGTCTCAGGAAACACCATATATTTT. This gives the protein CASKFVSGNTIYF.

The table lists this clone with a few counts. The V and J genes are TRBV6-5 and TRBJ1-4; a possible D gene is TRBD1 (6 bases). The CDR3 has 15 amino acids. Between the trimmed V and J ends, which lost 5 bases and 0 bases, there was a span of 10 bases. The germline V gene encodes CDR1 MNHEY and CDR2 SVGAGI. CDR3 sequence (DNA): TGTGCCAGCAGTCCTGAGGGGGCAACTAATGAAAAACTGTTTTTT. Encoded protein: CASSPEGATNEKLFF.

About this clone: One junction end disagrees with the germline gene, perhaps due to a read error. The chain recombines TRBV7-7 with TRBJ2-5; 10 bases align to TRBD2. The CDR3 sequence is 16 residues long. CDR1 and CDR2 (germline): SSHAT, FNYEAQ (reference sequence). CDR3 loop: CASSVTSGVAGETQYF. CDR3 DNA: TGTGCTAGCAGCGTCACTAGCGGGGTAGCTGGAGAGACCCAGTACTTC. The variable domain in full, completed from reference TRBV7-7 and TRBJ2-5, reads GAGVSQSPRYKVTKRGQDVTLRCDPISSHATLYWYQQALGQGPEFLTYFNYEAQPDKSGLPSDRFSAERPEGSISTLTIQRTEQRDSAMYRCASSVTSGVAGETQYFGPGTRLLVL.

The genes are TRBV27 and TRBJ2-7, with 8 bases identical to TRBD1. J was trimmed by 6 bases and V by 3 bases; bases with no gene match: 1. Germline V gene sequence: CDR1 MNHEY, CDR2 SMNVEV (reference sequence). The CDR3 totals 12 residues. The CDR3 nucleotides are TGTGCCAGCAGTTTCACAGGGGGCGAGCAGTACTTC. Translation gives CASSFTGGEQYF.

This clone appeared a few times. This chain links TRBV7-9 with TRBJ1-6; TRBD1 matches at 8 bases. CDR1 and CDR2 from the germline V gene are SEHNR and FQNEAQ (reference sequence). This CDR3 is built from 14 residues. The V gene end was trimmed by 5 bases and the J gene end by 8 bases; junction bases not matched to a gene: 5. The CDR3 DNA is TGTGCCAGCAGCCCGGACAGGGAGGATTCACCCCTCCACTTT. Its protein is CASSPDREDSPLHF.

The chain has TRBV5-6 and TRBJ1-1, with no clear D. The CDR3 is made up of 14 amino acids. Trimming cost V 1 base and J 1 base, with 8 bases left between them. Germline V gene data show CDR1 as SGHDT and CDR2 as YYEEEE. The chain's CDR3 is CASSLNFPNTEAFF. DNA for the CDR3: TGTGCCAGCAGCTTGAATTTCCCGAACACTGAAGCTTTCTTT.

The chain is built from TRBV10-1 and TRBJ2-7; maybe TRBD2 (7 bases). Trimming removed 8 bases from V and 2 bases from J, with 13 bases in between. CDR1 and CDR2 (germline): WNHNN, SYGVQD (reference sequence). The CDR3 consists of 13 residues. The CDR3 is CASAAGATYEQYF. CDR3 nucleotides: TGCGCCAGCGCGGCGGGGGCCACCTACGAGCAGTACTTC.

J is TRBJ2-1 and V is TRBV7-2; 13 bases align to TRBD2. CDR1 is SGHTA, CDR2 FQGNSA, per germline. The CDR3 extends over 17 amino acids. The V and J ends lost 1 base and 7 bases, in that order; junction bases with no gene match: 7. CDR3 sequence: CASSLDLLAGGRNEQFF. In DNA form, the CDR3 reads TGTGCCAGCAGCTTAGACCTACTAGCGGGGGGGCGGAATGAGCAGTTCTTC. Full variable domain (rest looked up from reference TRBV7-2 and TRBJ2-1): GAGVSQSPSNKVTEKGKDVELRCDPISGHTALYWYRQSLGQGLEFLIYFQGNSAPDKSGLPSDRFSAERTGGSVSTLTIQRTQQEDSAVYLCASSLDLLAGGRNEQFFGPGTRLTVL.

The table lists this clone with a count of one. CDR3 in amino acids: CSVGRDGQPQHF. In DNA, the CDR3 is TGCAGCGTTGGTCGGGACGGTCAGCCCCAGCATTTT. The chain links TRBV29-1 to TRBJ1-5, with D maybe TRBD1 (5 bases). Per germline, CDR1 SQVTM and CDR2 ANQGSEA. V lost 4 bases to trimming and J lost 6 bases, with 10 bases between them. The CDR3 is 12 amino acids.

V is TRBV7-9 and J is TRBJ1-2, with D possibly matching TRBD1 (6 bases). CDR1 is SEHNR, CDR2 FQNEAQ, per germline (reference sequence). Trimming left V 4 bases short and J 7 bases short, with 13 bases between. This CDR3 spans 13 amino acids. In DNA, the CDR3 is TGTGCCAGCAGCTATGGGGGGCCGTCTGGCTACACCTTC. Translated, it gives CASSYGGPSGYTF.

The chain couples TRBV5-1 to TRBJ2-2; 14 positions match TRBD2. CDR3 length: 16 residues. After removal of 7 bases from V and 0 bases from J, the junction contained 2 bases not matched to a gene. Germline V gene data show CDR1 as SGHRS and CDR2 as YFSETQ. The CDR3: CASGTSGGPNTGELFF. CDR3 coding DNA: TGCGCCAGCGGGACTAGCGGGGGACCGAACACCGGGGAGCTGTTTTTT.